This entry describes one TCR beta chain. Sequencing used immunoSEQ multiplex PCR; TCRdb keeps in-frame clones, though not all of them. This table has around 36,000 clones, around nine tenths appearing once. V lost 6 bases, J lost 2 bases, and 17 bases lay in between. The CDR3 has 15 residues. Germline CDR1 SQVTM, CDR2 ANQGSEA. These data belong to a study of T cell changes during pregnancy in multiple sclerosis. Here the sequenced sample was peripheral blood, taken before pregnancy. The clonotype originates from a female donor with multiple sclerosis, enrolled in a pregnancy study. J is TRBJ1-3 and V is TRBV29-1; D is perhaps TRBD1 (5 bases). CDR3 in DNA: TGCAGCGTCCTCCAGGCGGGGGTGGCTGGAAACACCATATATTTT. It encodes CSVLQAGVAGNTIYF.